This TCR beta chain was sequenced in a study of cytomegalovirus exposure and HLA in healthy donors. General study findings and limits: Later on, an analysis showed TCR association rates differing by HLA locus, with DRB1 the most and HLA-C the fewest. Judged likely to be a sequencing artifact was a cluster of highly shared sequence variants.

There are a few counts of this clone. Its specificity is unknown. The CDR3 loop spans 13 amino acids. The V end lost 4 bases, the J end lost 7 bases, and 14 bases lay between the germline ends. Germline V gene lookup returns CDR1 SGHKS and CDR2 YYEKEE (reference sequence). Primers for the PCR totalled 60 Vbeta and 13 Jbeta. Libraries were prepared by immunoSEQ multiplex PCR; TCRdb keeps only in-frame clonotypes and omits some of them. The profile shows about 59,000 clones, about four fifths of them singletons. This chain uses TRBV5-5 with TRBJ1-2; D is unclear. The receptor comes from a man between 25 and 39 years old in good health and CMV-seropositive. Material: PBMCs. The CDR3 DNA sequence: TGTGCCAGCAGCCAAAGACTGGCGACTGGCTACACCTTC. Its protein product is CASSQRLATGYTF. Combining the CDR3 with reference TRBV5-5 and TRBJ1-2 gives the whole variable domain DAGVTQSPTHLIKTRGQQVTLRCSPISGHKSVSWYQQVLGQGPQFIFQYYEKEERGRGNFPDRFSARQFPNYSSELNVNALLLGDSALYLCASSQRLATGYTFGSGTRLTVV.